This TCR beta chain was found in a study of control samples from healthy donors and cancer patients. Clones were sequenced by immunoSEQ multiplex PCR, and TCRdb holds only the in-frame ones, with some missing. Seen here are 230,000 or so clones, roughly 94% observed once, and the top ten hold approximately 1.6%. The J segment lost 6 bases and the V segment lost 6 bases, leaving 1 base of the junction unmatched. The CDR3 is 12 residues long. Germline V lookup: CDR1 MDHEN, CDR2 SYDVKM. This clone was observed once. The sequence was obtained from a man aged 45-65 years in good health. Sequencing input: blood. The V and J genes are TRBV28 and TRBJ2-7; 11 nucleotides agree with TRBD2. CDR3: CASSLAGGEQYV. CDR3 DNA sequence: TGTGCCAGCAGCCTAGCGGGGGGCGAGCAGTACGTC.